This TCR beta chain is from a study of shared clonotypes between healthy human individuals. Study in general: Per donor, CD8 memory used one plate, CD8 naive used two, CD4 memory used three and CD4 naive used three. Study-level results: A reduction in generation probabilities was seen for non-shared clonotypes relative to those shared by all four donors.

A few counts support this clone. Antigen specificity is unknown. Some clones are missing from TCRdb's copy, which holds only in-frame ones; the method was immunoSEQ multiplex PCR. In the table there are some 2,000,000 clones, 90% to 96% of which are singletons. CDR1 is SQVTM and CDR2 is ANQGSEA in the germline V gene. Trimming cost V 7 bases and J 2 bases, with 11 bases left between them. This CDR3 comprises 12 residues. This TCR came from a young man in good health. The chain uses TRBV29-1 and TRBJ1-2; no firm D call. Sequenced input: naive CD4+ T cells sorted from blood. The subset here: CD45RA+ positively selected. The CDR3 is CSATLDNYGYTF. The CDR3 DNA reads TGCAGCGCTACACTGGACAACTATGGCTACACCTTC.